Listed below are T cell receptor beta chains from one sample, sequenced in a study of graft-versus-host responses after intestinal transplantation. Libraries were prepared by immunoSEQ multiplex PCR; TCRdb keeps only in-frame clonotypes and omits some of them. The sample has roughly 69,000 clones, around nine tenths seen once. No cognate antigen is known for these TCRs. This specimen consisted of unstimulated CD8+ T cells sorted from spleen or lymph node cells, obtained before transplant. Receptor source: a human donor who was the organ donor for an intestinal transplant. Each CDR3 is given with its conserved first and last residue. A D gene is named only where the DNA matches it firmly. Not every row has a clone size; where given, it reads once, few, many or a size class.

CDR3 DNA,CDR3 protein,clone size,J gene,D gene,V gene
TGTGCCAGCAGTTTATTCCGATCACTAGCGGTCGCAACCATCTCCTACAATGAGCAGTTCTTC,CASSLFRSLAVATISYNEQFF,once,TRBJ2-1,TRBD2,TRBV28
TGTGCCAGCAGCCACACCACTGAAGCTTTCTTT,CASSHTTEAFF,-,TRBJ1-1,-,TRBV11-2
TGTGCCAGCAGCTTAAAAGGGGCAGACCTAGAGCAGTTCTTC,CASSLKGADLEQFF,-,TRBJ2-1,-,TRBV11-3
TGTGCCAGCAGTTTGAGGGACAGGGAGTACTTC,CASSLRDREYF,-,TRBJ2-5,TRBD1,TRBV27
TGTGCCAGCAGTTTATGGGCTTCCCAAGAGACCCAGTACTTC,CASSLWASQETQYF,-,TRBJ2-5,-,TRBV27
TGTGCCAGTAAAGAAAGCGGGACGAGCTCCTACGAGCAGTACTTC,CASKESGTSSYEQYF,-,TRBJ2-7,TRBD2,TRBV19
TGTGCCAGCATAATTATCGGGACTAGAAGAGGTGAGACCCAGTACTTC,CASIIIGTRRGETQYF,-,TRBJ2-5,TRBD2,TRBV6-4
TGTGCCAGCATCCGTATAGCCGGGGAGTACAATGAGCAGTTCTTC,CASIRIAGEYNEQFF,-,TRBJ2-1,-,TRBV5-6
TGTGCCAGCACGTTTTTGGCGGGAGGAGGGAATGAGCAGTTCTTC,CASTFLAGGGNEQFF,-,TRBJ2-1,TRBD2,TRBV28
TGTGCCACCAGCAGATCCCCTAGCGGTTCCTACAATGAGCAGTTCTTC,CATSRSPSGSYNEQFF,-,TRBJ2-1,TRBD2,TRBV15
TGTGCCAGCAGCTTATTCCTAGGGGGGGACACTGAAGCTTTCTTT,CASSLFLGGDTEAFF,once,TRBJ1-1,-,TRBV13
TGTGCCAGCAGTTTTGGGACAGGGGTGAACGAGCAGTACTTC,CASSFGTGVNEQYF,-,TRBJ2-7,TRBD1,TRBV25-1
TGTGCCAGCACCGCGACCGGGGAGCTGTTTTTT,CASTATGELFF,-,TRBJ2-2,-,TRBV9
TGTGCCAGCAGCATTTGGCTAGCGGCCACCTACGAGCAGTACTTC,CASSIWLAATYEQYF,-,TRBJ2-7,TRBD2,TRBV2
TGTGCCAGCAGCCCGGACTCGGGGGAGGAGACCCAGTACTTC,CASSPDSGEETQYF,-,TRBJ2-5,-,TRBV9
TGCGCCAGCAGCCAAAACAAAATCCGAGCGGGAGAGACCCAGTACTTC,CASSQNKIRAGETQYF,-,TRBJ2-5,-,TRBV4-1
TGTGCCACCCGACAGGGAGAGACCCAGTACTTC,CATRQGETQYF,-,TRBJ2-5,TRBD1,TRBV19
TGCAGCGTTGGTCTTATCGGGGACTTGAGAGGGCCCGCGCCAAAAGAGACCCAGTACTTC,CSVGLIGDLRGPAPKETQYF,-,TRBJ2-5,-,TRBV29-1
TGTGCCAGTAGTGCAGGTAACGACTACGAGCAGTACTTC,CASSAGNDYEQYF,-,TRBJ2-7,-,TRBV19
TGCAGCTCCAGATCAGGGAAAGAGACCCAGTACTTC,CSSRSGKETQYF,-,TRBJ2-5,-,TRBV29-1
TGTGCCAGCAGCGTTTGGCAGGGGGGCACTGAAGCTTTCTTT,CASSVWQGGTEAFF,-,TRBJ1-1,TRBD1,TRBV9
TGTGCCAGCCGGCCGGCAGCGGGAATGGGGATGGAAGAGCAGTACTTC,CASRPAAGMGMEEQYF,-,TRBJ2-7,TRBD2,TRBV11-2
TGTGCCAGCAGCCACCTGGCGGGGGCGAGGTCTGAAGCTTTCTTT,CASSHLAGARSEAFF,once,TRBJ1-1,-,TRBV7-9
TGTGCCAGCAGCTTAGCGCTTCAGGAATCCTACGAGCAGTACTTC,CASSLALQESYEQYF,-,TRBJ2-7,-,TRBV7-2
TGTGCCAGCAGCTTGGCCGGGAACTACGAGCAGTACTTC,CASSLAGNYEQYF,-,TRBJ2-7,-,TRBV5-5
TGCGCCAGCTTGCCAGGGATACGGGGGACCCCCACTGAAGCTTTCTTT,CASLPGIRGTPTEAFF,-,TRBJ1-1,-,TRBV4-1
TGTGCCAGCAGTTACTGGGGACAGCTCTCCTACGAGCAGTACTTC,CASSYWGQLSYEQYF,-,TRBJ2-7,TRBD1,TRBV6-6
TGTGCCAGCAGGGTGGGACTAGCAGAATACGAGCAGTACTTC,CASRVGLAEYEQYF,-,TRBJ2-7,TRBD2,TRBV5-4
TGCGCCAGCAGCTTTGGGCAGGGGTCCGAGCAGTACTTC,CASSFGQGSEQYF,-,TRBJ2-7,-,TRBV5-1
TGTGCCAGCAGTTCGACAGGGGGCATGGGTGACGAGCAGTACTTC,CASSSTGGMGDEQYF,-,TRBJ2-7,TRBD1,TRBV27
TGTGCCAGCAGCGCTAGAGTAGCGGTCCAAGAGACCCAGTACTTC,CASSARVAVQETQYF,-,TRBJ2-5,-,TRBV7-8
TGTGCCAGCAGTTTGGAACAAGGGCGGGTCTACGAGCAGTACTTC,CASSLEQGRVYEQYF,-,TRBJ2-7,-,TRBV28
TGTGCCACGGCTCCTGGTCGCGGGGGCAACTATGGCTACACCTTC,CATAPGRGGNYGYTF,once,TRBJ1-2,-,TRBV19
TGTGCCAGCAGCAAAGGACTAGCGGGAGAGCAGTTCTTC,CASSKGLAGEQFF,-,TRBJ2-1,TRBD2,TRBV25-1
TGTGCCAGCAGCTTGGCAGCGTCAAGCACAGATACGCAGTATTTT,CASSLAASSTDTQYF,-,TRBJ2-3,-,TRBV5-6
TGTGCCTGGAGTGCCTCAATAGCGGGCCGCACAGATACGCAGTATTTT,CAWSASIAGRTDTQYF,-,TRBJ2-3,TRBD2,TRBV30
TGTGCCAGTAGGGTAGGGGGGGCTGAAGCTTTCTTT,CASRVGGAEAFF,-,TRBJ1-1,-,TRBV19
TGTGCCAGCAGCGTAGCTACAACTAGCGGGAGTAGGGACAATGAGCAGTTCTTC,CASSVATTSGSRDNEQFF,-,TRBJ2-1,TRBD2,TRBV9
TGTGCCAGCAGTTGGGGGACAGGCTACGAGCAGTACTTC,CASSWGTGYEQYF,-,TRBJ2-7,TRBD1,TRBV6-5
TGTGCCAGCGGCGCCTCCGGGACAGGTTATGGCTACACCTTC,CASGASGTGYGYTF,-,TRBJ1-2,TRBD1,TRBV9
TGTGCCAGCAGTGAACCTAGCGGGGGGTACAATGAGCAGTTCTTC,CASSEPSGGYNEQFF,-,TRBJ2-1,TRBD2,TRBV6-1
TGTGCCAGCAGCCCTCACGCCTTTCCGGGGGGGGTCAATGAGCAGTTCTTC,CASSPHAFPGGVNEQFF,-,TRBJ2-1,TRBD2,TRBV7-9
TGTGCCAGCAGTGACTCGAAAGATTGGACAGGGTGCACCGGGGAGCTGTTTTTT,CASSDSKDWTGCTGELFF,-,TRBJ2-2,TRBD1,TRBV6-4
TGTGCCAGCAACACCCACAGGGGTCCCGGGCTTTCTAGCGGGAGGGTCAGCTCCTACAATGAGCAGTTCTTC,CASNTHRGPGLSSGRVSSYNEQFF,-,TRBJ2-1,-,TRBV5-2
TGTGCCAGTAGTATGGACTACTACGAGCAGTACTTC,CASSMDYYEQYF,-,TRBJ2-7,-,TRBV19
TGTGCCAGCAGCCGAGCACCGTCAAATGAGCAGTTCTTC,CASSRAPSNEQFF,-,TRBJ2-1,-,TRBV7-3
TGTGCCAGCAGTGGCGACAGGGGAGTGTACACCTTC,CASSGDRGVYTF,few,TRBJ1-2,TRBD1,TRBV6-4
TGTGCCAGCAGCGTAGTGGGGGGCTCTGGAAACACCATATATTTT,CASSVVGGSGNTIYF,-,TRBJ1-3,-,TRBV9
TGTGCCAGCAGCGACCGGGACAGGGGCTACAATGAGCAGTTCTTC,CASSDRDRGYNEQFF,-,TRBJ2-1,TRBD1,TRBV7-3
TGTGCCAGTAAGATGAAGGGGGATTGGGGCGAGCAGTACTTC,CASKMKGDWGEQYF,-,TRBJ2-7,-,TRBV19
TGTGCCACCGGGCCACTAGGGCCTTACAATGAGCAGTTCTTC,CATGPLGPYNEQFF,-,TRBJ2-1,-,TRBV2
TGTGCCAGCAGCAACTTGAATCAGCCCCAGCATTTT,CASSNLNQPQHF,-,TRBJ1-5,-,TRBV5-6
TGTGCCATCAGTGAGTCGAGTCCGGGGACTAGCGGAACAGATACGCAGTATTTT,CAISESSPGTSGTDTQYF,-,TRBJ2-3,TRBD2,TRBV10-3
TGTGCCAGCCACAAGCAGGGGAAAGGGTCCTACGAGCAGTACTTC,CASHKQGKGSYEQYF,-,TRBJ2-7,-,TRBV4-2
TGTGCCAGCAGCCAAGTGGGACAGGGGGGATACGAGCAGTACTTC,CASSQVGQGGYEQYF,-,TRBJ2-7,TRBD1,TRBV4-2
TGTGCCTGGATACCAGACTTCGCCTACAATGAGCAGTTCTTC,CAWIPDFAYNEQFF,-,TRBJ2-1,-,TRBV30
TGTGCCAGCATCGGGGGACTGCCCGGACGCTACCAGAGCACAGATACGCAGTATTTT,CASIGGLPGRYQSTDTQYF,-,TRBJ2-3,-,TRBV27
TGTGCCAGCAGCAGCCTCGTTCCGGGGGTAGAGGGATATAGCAATCAGCCCCAGCATTTT,CASSSLVPGVEGYSNQPQHF,-,TRBJ1-5,-,TRBV28
TGTGCCAGCAGCCTCCTTCGGGAGTCGGATGGCAATGAGCAGTTCTTC,CASSLLRESDGNEQFF,-,TRBJ2-1,-,TRBV9